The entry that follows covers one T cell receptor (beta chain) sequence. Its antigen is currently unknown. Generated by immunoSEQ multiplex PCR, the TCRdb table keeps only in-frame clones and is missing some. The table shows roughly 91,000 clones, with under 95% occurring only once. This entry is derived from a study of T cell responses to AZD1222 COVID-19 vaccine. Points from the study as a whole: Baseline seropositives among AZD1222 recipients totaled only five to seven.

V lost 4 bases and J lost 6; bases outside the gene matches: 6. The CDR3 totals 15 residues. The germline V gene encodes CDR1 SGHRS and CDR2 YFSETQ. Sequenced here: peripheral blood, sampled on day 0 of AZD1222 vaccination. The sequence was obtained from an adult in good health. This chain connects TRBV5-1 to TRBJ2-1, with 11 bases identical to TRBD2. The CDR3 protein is CASSAGTSGVNEQFF. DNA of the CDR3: TGCGCCAGCAGCGCCGGGACTAGCGGTGTCAATGAGCAGTTCTTC.